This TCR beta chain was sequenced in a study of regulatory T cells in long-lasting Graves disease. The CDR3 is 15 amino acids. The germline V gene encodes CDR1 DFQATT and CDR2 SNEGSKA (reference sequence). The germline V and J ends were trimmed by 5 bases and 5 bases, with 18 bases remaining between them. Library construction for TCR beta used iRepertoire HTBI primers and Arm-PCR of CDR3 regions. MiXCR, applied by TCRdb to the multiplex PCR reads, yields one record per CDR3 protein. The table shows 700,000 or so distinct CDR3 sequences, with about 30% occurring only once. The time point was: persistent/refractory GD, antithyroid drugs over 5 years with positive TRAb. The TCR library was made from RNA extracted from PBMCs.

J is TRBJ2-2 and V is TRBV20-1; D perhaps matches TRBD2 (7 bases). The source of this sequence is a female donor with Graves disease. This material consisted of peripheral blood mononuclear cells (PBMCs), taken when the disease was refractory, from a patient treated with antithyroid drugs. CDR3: CSAQIGGAGTGELFF. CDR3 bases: TGCAGTGCTCAAATAGGGGGGGCGGGGACCGGGGAGCTGTTTTTT.